The rows below give T cell receptor beta chains drawn from one sample of a study of cytomegalovirus exposure and HLA in healthy donors. Here immunoSEQ multiplex PCR was the method, and the copy in TCRdb shows in-frame clones only, minus some. Of some 150,000 clones listed, under 80% are singletons. The specimen sequenced was PBMCs. These receptors were taken from a human donor in good health. Both conserved end residues are part of each CDR3. The order of the fields is J gene, D gene, clone size, V gene, CDR3 DNA, CDR3 protein. The D gene is left open where the match is weak. Where a row states a size, it is once, few, many or the class of an expanded clone; other rows omit it.

TRBJ1-1	-	-	TRBV27	TGTGCCAGCAGTTTCGGGGGGTACACTGAAGCTTTCTTT	CASSFGGYTEAFF
TRBJ2-7	TRBD2	few	TRBV5-1	TGCGCCAGCAGCTTGGGGGGACTAGGCAACGAGCAGTACTTC	CASSLGGLGNEQYF
TRBJ1-3	TRBD1	-	TRBV7-9	TGTGCCAGCAGCACTTCGGGACAGGGGAATTGGACTGGAAACACCATATATTTT	CASSTSGQGNWTGNTIYF
TRBJ2-3	TRBD2	-	TRBV7-3	TGTGCCAGCAGCCCCGGGGGGGGAGATACGCAGTATTTT	CASSPGGGDTQYF
TRBJ2-1	TRBD2	-	TRBV7-9	TGTGCCAGCAGCTCGCGGGGGGACTCCTACAATGAGCAGTTCTTC	CASSSRGDSYNEQFF
TRBJ1-3	-	once	TRBV4-1	TGCGCCAGCAGCCACGACAGTTCAAGAAACACCATATATTTT	CASSHDSSRNTIYF
TRBJ2-3	TRBD2	-	TRBV9	TGTGCCAGCAGCGTAGGGCTAGCGGGGGGTACCCAAGTCACAGATACGCAGTATTTT	CASSVGLAGGTQVTDTQYF
TRBJ1-1	TRBD1	few	TRBV18	TGTGCCAGCTCTGAGGACAGGGCCACTGAAGCTTTCTTT	CASSEDRATEAFF
TRBJ2-7	-	few	TRBV4-3	TGCGCCAGCAGCCAAGACCCGGGGAACAAGCAGTACTTC	CASSQDPGNKQYF
TRBJ2-2	TRBD2	few	TRBV19	TGTGCCAGTAGTATCGGGCGGGGAGGGGACACCGGGGAGCTGTTTTTT	CASSIGRGGDTGELFF
TRBJ1-2	-	-	TRBV11-2	TGTGCCAGCAGGGACGGACTTAACTATGGCTACACCTTC	CASRDGLNYGYTF
TRBJ2-2	TRBD2	-	TRBV5-1	TGCGCCAGCAGCTTGGCCGGCGGGGGAGACACCGGGGAGCTGTTTTTT	CASSLAGGGDTGELFF
TRBJ2-2	-	once	TRBV7-3	TGTGCCAGCAGCTTAGCTCTAAACACCGGGGAGCTGTTTTTT	CASSLALNTGELFF
TRBJ2-1	-	-	TRBV6-5	TGTGCCAGCAGTTACAGTCAGTATCTCTACAATGAGCAGTTCTTC	CASSYSQYLYNEQFF
TRBJ2-7	-	-	TRBV11-2	TGTGCCAGCAGCTCCTCTCGCGGGCCGATGCCCTACGAGCAGTACTTC	CASSSSRGPMPYEQYF
TRBJ2-1	TRBD2	-	TRBV7-3	TGTGCCAGCAGCTTACGGGGGGCCCTAGCGGGGGGGGTCCATGAGCAGTTCTTC	CASSLRGALAGGVHEQFF
TRBJ2-7	-	few	TRBV20-1	TGCAGTGCTAGTGAGGAGTACGAGCAGTACTTC	CSASEEYEQYF
TRBJ1-5	TRBD1	few	TRBV15	TGTGCCACCAGCGTGGACAGGGGGAGGTTTCAGCCCCAGCATTTT	CATSVDRGRFQPQHF
TRBJ2-3	-	-	TRBV25-1	TGTGCCAGCAGTGAATTGGCGGGGGCCCCCACAGATACGCAGTATTTT	CASSELAGAPTDTQYF
TRBJ1-3	-	-	TRBV19	TGTGCCAGTAAGGACGGGGTAGGAAGAAACACCATATATTTT	CASKDGVGRNTIYF
TRBJ1-1	-	-	TRBV11-2	TGTGCCAGCAGCTTAGGGTGGCACAGGGATTCCACTGAAGCTTTCTTT	CASSLGWHRDSTEAFF
TRBJ1-3	TRBD1	-	TRBV6-1	TGTGCCAGCAGTGAGCAGGGACAGAGCTCTGGAAACACCATATATTTT	CASSEQGQSSGNTIYF
TRBJ2-7	-	-	TRBV29-1	TGCAGTGGTGGTAGCGCGACCTACGAGCAGTACTTC	CSGGSATYEQYF
TRBJ1-1	-	once	TRBV9	TGTGCCAGCAGCTCTCCACAGGGTAGGACTGAAGCTTTCTTT	CASSSPQGRTEAFF
TRBJ1-1	-	-	TRBV19	TGTGCCAGTAGTATTTGGGTGCGGGTCAACACTGAAGCTTTCTTT	CASSIWVRVNTEAFF
TRBJ2-4	TRBD2	-	TRBV4-1	TGCGCCAGCAGCCAAGGGTTCCTCGGCGGGGGGAACATTCAGTACTTC	CASSQGFLGGGNIQYF
TRBJ2-1	-	-	TRBV9	TGTGCCAGCAGCTCCCGGACTACCCTATCTGTCGATGAGCAGTTCTTC	CASSSRTTLSVDEQFF
TRBJ2-3	TRBD2	-	TRBV19	TGTGCCAGTAGTCCCCTGGGGCGGGGGAGCACAGATACGCAGTATTTT	CASSPLGRGSTDTQYF
TRBJ2-1	TRBD2	-	TRBV2	TGTGCCAGCATACTAGCGCCCTACAATGAGCAGTTCTTC	CASILAPYNEQFF
TRBJ1-2	-	few	TRBV29-1	TGCAGCGTTGAAGGTGGAGGGTCTGCCTATGGCTACACCTTC	CSVEGGGSAYGYTF
TRBJ1-6	-	-	TRBV9	TGTGCCAGCAGCGGGGGAGCGTATAATTCACCCCTCCACTTT	CASSGGAYNSPLHF
TRBJ1-3	TRBD1	-	TRBV4-1	TGCGCCAGCACCGAAGGACAGGCTCTTTATGGAAACACCATATATTTT	CASTEGQALYGNTIYF
TRBJ2-7	TRBD2	-	TRBV11-2	TGTGCCAGCAGCTACCGACTAGCGGCGTACGAGCAGTACTTC	CASSYRLAAYEQYF
TRBJ1-1	TRBD1	few	TRBV6-5	TGTGCCAGCAGTTACCCTGGACAGGGCACTGAAGCTTTCTTT	CASSYPGQGTEAFF
TRBJ1-5	-	-	TRBV29-1	TGCAGCGTGACTGGTGGTGGCAATCAGCCCCAGCATTTT	CSVTGGGNQPQHF
TRBJ2-7	TRBD1	few	TRBV6-1	TGTGCCAGCAGTGGACGAGACAGGGCCTACGAGCAGTACTTC	CASSGRDRAYEQYF
TRBJ1-2	TRBD1	-	TRBV25-1	TGTGCCAGCAGTGACAGGGGGCGCGACTATGGCTACACCTTC	CASSDRGRDYGYTF
TRBJ1-5	-	-	TRBV10-3	TGTGCCATCAGGGACTGGGAGAGGAATCAGCCCCAGCATTTT	CAIRDWERNQPQHF
TRBJ2-2	TRBD1	-	TRBV9	TGTGCCAGCAGCCCCGAGGGGGCGCGGGCCGGGGAGCTGTTTTTT	CASSPEGARAGELFF
TRBJ1-1	-	-	TRBV11-3	TGTGCCAGCAGCTTAAACACCGGGGGGAAAGCTTTCTTT	CASSLNTGGKAFF
TRBJ2-1	-	-	TRBV19	TGTGCCAGTAGTCCCCACCAGGACAGACATCTTCAGTTCTTC	CASSPHQDRHLQFF